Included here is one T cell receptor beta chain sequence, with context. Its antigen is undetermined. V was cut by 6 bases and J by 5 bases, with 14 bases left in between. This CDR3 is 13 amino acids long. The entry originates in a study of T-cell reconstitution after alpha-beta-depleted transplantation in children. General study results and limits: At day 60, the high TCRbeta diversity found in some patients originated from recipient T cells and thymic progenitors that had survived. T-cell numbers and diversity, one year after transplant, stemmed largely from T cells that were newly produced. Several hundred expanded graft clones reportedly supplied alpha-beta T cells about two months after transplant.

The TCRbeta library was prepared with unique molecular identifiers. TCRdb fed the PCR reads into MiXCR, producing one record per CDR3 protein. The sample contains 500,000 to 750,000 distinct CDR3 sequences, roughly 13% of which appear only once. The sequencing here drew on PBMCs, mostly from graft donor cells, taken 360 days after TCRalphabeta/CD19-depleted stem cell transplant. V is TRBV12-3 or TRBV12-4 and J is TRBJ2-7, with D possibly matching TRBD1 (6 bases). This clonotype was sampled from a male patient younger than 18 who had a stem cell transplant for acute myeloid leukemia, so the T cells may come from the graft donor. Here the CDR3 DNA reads TGTGCCAGCAGCCTCTGGGACACTCACGAGCAGTACTTC. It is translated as CASSLWDTHEQYF.